Below are 30 T cell receptor beta chains sequenced from a single sample in a study of T-cell reconstitution after alpha-beta-depleted transplantation in children. The library targeted TCRbeta and was prepared with unique molecular identifiers. TCRdb itself ran the PCR reads through MiXCR, one entry per CDR3 protein. The sample has over 450,000 distinct CDR3 sequences; more than 9% are singletons. This sample comprised PBMCs, obtained before TCRalphabeta/CD19-depleted stem cell transplant. The source is a child aged 2-15 years with inherited bone marrow failure, due to receive a stem cell transplant.

This clonotype was detected many times. The CDR3 DNA reads TGTGCCACCAGCAGAGATTGGGAACTAGCGGGAGTTTATTACGAGCAGTACTTC. This codes for CATSRDWELAGVYYEQYF. This chain links TRBV15 with TRBJ2-7; the match to TRBD2 covers 11 bases. This CDR3 is built from 18 residues. V lost 0 bases and J lost 4; bases outside the gene matches: 11. Looked up from germline, CDR1 is LNHNV and CDR2 is YYDKDF (reference sequence). Supplemented by reference TRBV15 and TRBJ2-7, the full variable domain reads DAMVIQNPRYQVTQFGKPVTLSCSQTLNHNVMYWYQQKSSQAPKLLFHYYDKDFNNEADTPDNFQSRRPNTSFCFLDIRSPGLGDTAMYLCATSRDWELAGVYYEQYFGPGTRLTVT.

This clonotype was found many times. This chain uses TRBV5-1 with TRBJ2-1, with 9 bases lining up with TRBD2. The CDR3 spans 14 residues. V was clipped by 3 bases and J by 10 bases; unmatched bases: 8. Per the germline V gene, CDR1 is SGHRS and CDR2 is YFSETQ. For the CDR3, the DNA is TGCGCCAGCAGCTGGGGGACTAGCTTAGAAGAGCAGTTCTTC. It translates to CASSWGTSLEEQFF.

Ten or more counts support this clonotype. The CDR3 loop is CASSQDRVSNQPQHF. CDR3 DNA sequence: TGCGCCAGCAGCCAAGACAGGGTGAGCAATCAGCCCCAGCATTTT. The genes are TRBV4-3 and TRBJ1-5, with D possibly TRBD1 on 5 matching bases. V lost 0 bases, J lost 1 base, and 7 bases lay in between. The CDR3 is 15 residues long. The germline gives CDR1 LGHNA, CDR2 YSLEER.

This clonotype was recorded many times. The chain uses TRBV29-1 and TRBJ2-3, with TRBD2 matching over 8 bases. Per the germline V gene, CDR1 is SQVTM and CDR2 is ANQGSEA. The CDR3 length is 13 residues. The V segment lost 3 bases and the J segment 5 bases; nucleotides outside the gene matches: 4. The CDR3 is CSVETAGGDTQYF. The CDR3 coding sequence is TGCAGCGTTGAGACGGCGGGAGGAGATACGCAGTATTTT.

This clonotype was counted at least ten times. The rearrangement joins TRBV3-1 to TRBJ2-5, with 8 nucleotides matching TRBD1. Germline CDR1 reads LGHDT; CDR2 reads YNNKEL (reference sequence). V shed 2 bases and J 5 bases; nucleotides not matched to a gene: 7. The CDR3 loop spans 15 amino acids. CDR3 sequence: CASSQLAGGSETQYF. Here the CDR3 DNA reads TGTGCCAGCAGCCAACTGGCAGGGGGCTCGGAGACCCAGTACTTC.

The table lists this clonotype with many counts. The rearrangement links TRBV19 to TRBJ2-1; TRBD1 might be the D (5 bases). The V end was cut by 6 bases, the J end by 0 bases, with 12 bases between. The CDR3 loop spans 15 amino acids. The germline V gene encodes CDR1 LNHDA and CDR2 SQIVND (reference sequence). CDR3: CASSLLRGSYNEQFF. CDR3 sequence (DNA): TGTGCCAGTAGCCTTCTAAGGGGCTCCTACAATGAGCAGTTCTTC.

This chain joins TRBV7-9 and TRBJ1-4; D perhaps matches TRBD1 (6 bases). Germline values: CDR1 SEHNR, CDR2 FQNEAQ (reference sequence). V lost 5 bases and J lost 8, with 18 bases in between. The CDR3 is made up of 15 amino acids. The CDR3 protein is CASSPKVGANEKLFF. CDR3 DNA sequence: TGTGCCAGCAGCCCAAAGGTGGGGGCAAACGAAAAACTGTTTTTT.

This clonotype was seen many times. The CDR3 sequence is CSAMGRGSVTEAFF. CDR3 DNA: TGCAGTGCTATGGGCAGGGGGTCGGTCACTGAAGCTTTCTTT. This chain connects TRBV20-1 to TRBJ1-1, with TRBD1 matching over 7 bases. This CDR3 has 14 amino acids. Germline values: CDR1 DFQATT, CDR2 SNEGSKA (reference sequence). J was trimmed by 4 bases and V by 4 bases; bases with no gene match: 9.

The V gene is TRBV27, the J gene TRBJ2-3, with 7 bases that match TRBD2. This CDR3 spans 15 amino acids. Per germline, CDR1 MNHEY and CDR2 SMNVEV (reference sequence). V lost 5 bases and J lost 2; bases outside the gene matches: 7. In nucleotides, the CDR3 is TGTGCCAGCAGTCCTGGCTGGGACTACACAGATACGCAGTATTTT. Amino acid sequence: CASSPGWDYTDTQYF.

This clonotype has a count of ten or more. The gene calls are TRBV5-1 and TRBJ2-3, with D unclear. Per germline, CDR1 SGHRS and CDR2 YFSETQ. Trimming cost V 0 bases and J 2 bases, with 4 bases left between them. This CDR3 comprises 13 residues. The DNA of the CDR3 is TGCGCCAGCAGCTTGGGGAACACAGATACGCAGTATTTT. It encodes CASSLGNTDTQYF.

This clonotype has a handful of counts. The V call is TRBV20-1, the J call TRBJ1-4, with D maybe TRBD1 (5 bases). Trimming left V 3 bases short and J 7 bases short, with 12 bases between. Germline V CDR1 and CDR2: DFQATT, SNEGSKA (reference sequence). The CDR3 consists of 13 residues. CDR3 DNA: TGCAGTGCTAGCGGGACCCGCAGTGAAAAACTGTTTTTT. Translating gives CSASGTRSEKLFF.

This clonotype was detected many times. The genes are TRBV28 and TRBJ2-2; D is unclear. The CDR3 runs 15 residues. Germline V gene lookup returns CDR1 MDHEN and CDR2 SYDVKM. Trimming took off 0 bases at V and 6 bases at J, with 11 bases between the two ends. CDR3: CASSLWGIRSGELFF. The CDR3 DNA is TGTGCCAGCAGTTTATGGGGGATCAGGTCCGGGGAGCTGTTTTTT.

The chain links TRBV6-5 to TRBJ2-2; D unresolved. The CDR3 consists of 13 residues. Germline assignment: CDR1 MNHEY and CDR2 SVGAGI. V was clipped by 0 bases and J by 6 bases, with 5 bases between them. In nucleotides, the CDR3 is TGTGCCAGCAGTTACTCTGGGTCCGGGGAGCTGTTTTTT. It encodes CASSYSGSGELFF.

This clonotype showed up many times. V is TRBV6-2 or TRBV6-3 and J is TRBJ2-1; 12 bases fit TRBD2. The germline CDR1 and CDR2 sequences are MNHEY and SVGEGT. The CDR3 loop spans 19 amino acids. With V trimmed by 7 bases and J by 6 bases, 19 bases remained unmatched. CDR3 bases: TGTGCCAGCAATCACGGAGGACTAGCGGGAATCTTCTTATTCAATGAGCAGTTCTTC. Translating it yields CASNHGGLAGIFLFNEQFF.

This clonotype was recorded many times. V gene TRBV30 combines with J gene TRBJ1-5; 8 nucleotides align to TRBD1. This CDR3 has 15 amino acids. V lost 2 bases and J lost 3; bases outside the gene matches: 6. The germline gives CDR1 GTSNPN, CDR2 SVGIG (reference sequence). The CDR3 nucleotides are TGTGCCTGGAGTCGGGGACAGGTAGTCAATCAGCCCCAGCATTTT. Translating gives CAWSRGQVVNQPQHF.

The chain couples TRBV28 to TRBJ2-1; D is perhaps TRBD2 (6 bases). Deletions cut 3 bases from V and 4 bases from J, with 16 bases between. The CDR3 has 16 residues. Germline-derived CDR1 and CDR2 are MDHEN and SYDVKM. The CDR3 DNA reads as TGTGCCAGCAGTTTTCTCTGGGGGGAGAAGTACAATGAGCAGTTCTTC. Translated, it gives CASSFLWGEKYNEQFF.

This clonotype was observed at least ten times. The V call is TRBV6-5, the J call TRBJ2-5, with D uncertain. CDR3 size: 14 residues. Trimming removed 4 bases from V and 1 base from J, with 10 bases in between. Germline CDR1 is MNHEY and CDR2 is SVGAGI. The CDR3 is CASSSTSVQETQYF. The CDR3 region has the DNA TGTGCCAGCAGTTCCACATCGGTCCAAGAGACCCAGTACTTC.

The J gene is TRBJ2-7, the V gene TRBV5-5, with 9 bases lining up with TRBD2. With V trimmed by 1 base and J by 2 bases, 4 bases remained unmatched. Germline lookup yields CDR1 SGHKS and CDR2 YYEKEE (reference sequence). CDR3 size: 15 residues. CDR3 in amino acids: CASSLHLAGAYEQYF. For the CDR3, the DNA is TGTGCCAGCAGCTTGCATTTAGCGGGGGCCTACGAGCAGTACTTC.

This clonotype was detected many times. The chain combines TRBV7-9 with TRBJ2-2; D gene ambiguous. Germline CDR1 and CDR2: SEHNR and FQNEAQ (reference sequence). CDR3 length: 14 residues. The CDR3, as DNA: TGTGCGAGCGACGGGCCTACGAACACCGGGGAGCTGTTTTTT. Protein: CASDGPTNTGELFF.

This clonotype was detected a few times. The rearrangement joins TRBV18 to TRBJ2-7, with D possibly being TRBD2 (5 bases). Germline values: CDR1 KGHSH, CDR2 LQKENI. Trimming removed 3 bases at V and 5 bases at J, with 8 bases between. The CDR3 sequence is 12 residues long. The chain's CDR3 is CASSPLGDEQYF. CDR3 nucleotides: TGTGCCAGCTCACCTCTCGGGGACGAGCAGTACTTC.

This clonotype was seen a handful of times. This rearrangement joins TRBV5-1 to TRBJ1-6; 9 bases align to TRBD1. Germline-derived CDR1 and CDR2 are SGHRS and YFSETQ. The CDR3 runs to 14 residues. The junction had 7 bases not matched to a gene; V was cut back by 7 bases and J by 8 bases. This CDR3 reads CASRGQGRDSPLHF. The CDR3 DNA reads as TGCGCCAGCCGAGGACAGGGGCGAGATTCACCCCTCCACTTT.

The chain joins TRBV7-2 to TRBJ1-2; D is possibly TRBD1 (6 bases). The V end lost 5 bases, the J end lost 2 bases, and 9 bases lay between the germline ends. CDR3 length: 13 residues. Germline assignment: CDR1 SGHTA and CDR2 FQGNSA. The CDR3 coding sequence is TGTGCCAGCAGCCGACAGGAAAACTATGGCTACACCTTC. Its translation is CASSRQENYGYTF.

The table lists this clonotype with many counts. The V and J genes are TRBV6-5 and TRBJ2-3; D is unclear. The CDR3 is made up of 14 amino acids. V lost 0 bases, J lost 6 bases, and 10 bases lay in between. Germline V gene lookup returns CDR1 MNHEY and CDR2 SVGAGI. The CDR3 DNA reads as TGTGCCAGCAGTTACTCCACCATCGGGGATACGCAGTATTTT. Amino acids: CASSYSTIGDTQYF.

This clonotype came up many times. The gene calls are TRBV12-3 or TRBV12-4 and TRBJ2-1; D unresolved. The ends were cut back, 6 bases at V and 0 bases at J, with 12 bases in the middle. This CDR3 contains 15 residues. CDR3 bases: TGTGCCAGCAGCCTAGATCTGAGCTCCTACAATGAGCAGTTCTTC. This translates into CASSLDLSSYNEQFF.

Concerning this clonotype itself: This could be a read error, since a much larger clone is one nucleotide away. V and J are TRBV27 and TRBJ2-3, with TRBD2 matching over 10 bases. The germline CDR1 and CDR2 sequences are MNHEY and SMNVEV (reference sequence). The CDR3 loop spans 15 amino acids. The CDR3 loop reads CAGSFGLAGALTQYF. The CDR3 coding sequence is TGTGCCGGCAGTTTTGGTCTAGCGGGAGCCCTGACGCAGTATTTT.

This clonotype occurred many times. The V and J genes are TRBV5-1 and TRBJ2-7; TRBD2 is a possible D gene (7 bases). The CDR3 extends over 14 amino acids. Germline CDR1 and CDR2: SGHRS and YFSETQ. The ends were cut back, 0 bases at V and 5 bases at J, with 12 bases in the middle. CDR3 sequence: CASSLARGQDEQYF. DNA of the CDR3: TGCGCCAGCAGCTTGGCGCGGGGGCAGGACGAGCAGTACTTC.

This clonotype was counted a single time. A much larger clone lies one base from this, so it may be a read error. The rearrangement uses TRBV5-6 and TRBJ2-1; unclear D gene. The CDR3 consists of 13 residues. In germline, CDR1 is SGHDT, CDR2 YYEEEE. V lost 5 bases and J lost 4, with 10 bases in between. CDR3 coding DNA: TGTGCCAGCAGTCTACCAGCTTACAATGAGCAGTTCTTC. Amino acid sequence: CASSLPAYNEQFF.

This clonotype was seen ten or more times. The V and J genes are TRBV4-1 and TRBJ2-1; possibly TRBD1 for D (5 bases). Trimming removed 1 base from V and 4 bases from J, with 11 bases in between. CDR3 length: 15 residues. Germline values: CDR1 MGHRA, CDR2 YSYEKL. CDR3 protein: CASSQGVKGYNEQFF. The DNA of the CDR3 is TGCGCCAGCAGCCAAGGCGTCAAGGGGTACAATGAGCAGTTCTTC.

The V gene is TRBV5-1, the J gene TRBJ2-1; a possible D gene is TRBD1 (5 bases). Trimming shortened V by 1 base and J by 2 bases, and 10 bases separated the two germline ends. Germline CDR1 is SGHRS and CDR2 is YFSETQ. This CDR3 has 15 residues. The CDR3 spells CASSLSQGAYNEQFF. The CDR3 nucleotides read TGCGCCAGCAGCTTGTCTCAAGGGGCCTACAATGAGCAGTTCTTC.

This clonotype occurred many times. The V and J genes are TRBV5-6 and TRBJ2-7; D is possibly TRBD1 (6 bases). Germline CDR1 SGHDT, CDR2 YYEEEE. The CDR3 loop spans 15 amino acids. V shed 0 bases and J shed 3 bases, with 13 bases lying between them. CDR3 DNA: TGTGCCAGCAGCTTGGGTGGGGGCCGCCTCTACGAGCAGTACTTC. Protein product: CASSLGGGRLYEQYF.